The 32 T cell receptor beta chains below all came from one sample that was sequenced in a study of metastatic and nonmetastatic thyroid tumors. TCRdb redid the clone calls on the PCR reads using MiXCR. The table records 15,000 to 20,000 clones, about 26% of them present only once. Not a single patient had been given any form of treatment at any point before undergoing thyroid surgery. The sequenced sample was tumor tissue. These receptors all come from a female donor with papillary thyroid cancer or a benign thyroid nodule (not recorded which). Some clones in this sample may be carry-over from other donors' samples.

In its sample, this clone was seen a few times. The chain carries TRBV20-1 and TRBJ2-1; TRBD2 agrees at 10 bases. The CDR3 contains 15 residues. CDR1 is DFQATT, CDR2 SNEGSKA, per germline (reference sequence). J was trimmed by 7 bases and V by 4 bases; bases with no gene match: 10. The CDR3, as DNA: TGCAGTGCTATCCGAAGCGGGAGGGTTTTTAATGAGCAGTTCTTC. Amino acid sequence: CSAIRSGRVFNEQFF.

V usage is TRBV20-1 and J usage is TRBJ2-2; 10 bases are a match to TRBD2. The CDR3 is made up of 17 amino acids. J gave up 4 bases and V 1 base, and 9 bases lay outside the gene matches. The V gene's germline CDR1 is DFQATT and CDR2 SNEGSKA (reference sequence). The CDR3 reads CSARGSASGSGTGELFF. CDR3 in DNA: TGCAGTGCTAGAGGGTCTGCTAGCGGGAGCGGCACCGGGGAGCTGTTTTTT.

Of note for this clone: In this CDR3 the conserved last residue, phenylalanine or tryptophan, is missing, so a read error is likely. J is TRBJ1-4 and V is TRBV18, with 8 positions matching TRBD1. Germline loops: CDR1 KGHSH, CDR2 LQKENI. The CDR3 runs to 16 residues. The J segment lost 5 bases and the V segment lost 1 base, leaving 6 bases of the junction unmatched. The CDR3 is CASSPLLQGGNEKLFS. In DNA, the CDR3 is TGTGCCAGCTCACCACTTTTACAGGGGGGCAATGAAAAACTGTTTTCT.

This clone was recorded many times. V usage is TRBV5-1 and J usage is TRBJ2-7; the D gene is possibly TRBD2 (6 bases). The CDR3 sequence is 14 residues long. Germline V lookup: CDR1 SGHRS, CDR2 YFSETQ. Deletions cut 2 bases from V and 6 bases from J, with 15 bases between. CDR3 sequence reads: CASSFPEGGLEQYF. DNA of the CDR3: TGCGCCAGCAGCTTCCCGGAGGGTGGGCTCGAGCAGTACTTC.

At least ten counts were recorded for this clone. Being one base from a much bigger clone, this may be a read error. The genes are TRBV6-5 and TRBJ2-1; 7 nucleotides match TRBD1. CDR3 length: 15 amino acids. Germline-derived CDR1 and CDR2 are MNHEY and SVGAGI. The CDR3 region has the DNA TGTGTCAGCAGTTACGGCAGGGTCAGGGGGTATGAGCAGTTCTTC. Amino acid sequence: CVSSYGRVRGYEQFF.

This clone was detected ten times or more. The chain employs TRBV5-1 and TRBJ2-3; TRBD2 matches at 8 bases. The CDR3 contains 14 residues. Unmatched junction bases numbered 3, after V lost 4 bases and J lost 2 bases. Germline V gene data show CDR1 as SGHRS and CDR2 as YFSETQ. The CDR3 loop reads CASSRTSPTDTQYF. CDR3 sequence (DNA): TGCGCCAGCAGCAGGACTAGCCCCACAGATACGCAGTATTTT.

With respect to this clone: This may stem from a read error, because a much larger clone lies one nucleotide away. The chain combines TRBV27 with TRBJ2-3; D uncertain. The CDR3 extends over 11 amino acids. V lost 3 bases, J lost 7 bases, and 5 bases lay in between. CDR1 MNHEY and CDR2 SMNVEV come from the germline V gene (reference sequence). CDR3 amino acids: CASSFGYTQYF. In DNA form, the CDR3 reads TGTGCCAGCAGTTTCGGGTATACGCAGTATTTT.

This clone was counted ten times or more. V and J are TRBV20-1 and TRBJ1-2; D gene uncertain. V gave up 5 bases and J gave up 4 bases, with 14 bases separating them. The CDR3 runs to 13 residues. Germline V gives CDR1 DFQATT, CDR2 SNEGSKA (reference sequence). The CDR3 is CSAPLNPFYGYTF. The CDR3 nucleotides are TGCAGTGCTCCGCTAAACCCTTTCTATGGCTACACCTTC.

This clone was counted ten times or more. The genes are TRBV5-1 and TRBJ1-1; TRBD1 aligns across 7 bases. V lost 7 bases, J lost 6 bases, and 15 bases stayed unmatched. The V gene's germline CDR1 is SGHRS and CDR2 YFSETQ. The CDR3 length is 15 residues. The chain's CDR3 is CASHSLRGPVAEAFF. CDR3 sequence (DNA): TGCGCCAGCCACTCTCTAAGGGGGCCAGTGGCTGAAGCTTTCTTT. The full variable domain, with the rest looked up from reference TRBV5-1 and TRBJ1-1, is KAGVTQTPRYLIKTRGQQVTLSCSPISGHRSVSWYQQTPGQGLQFLFEYFSETQRNKGNFPGRFSGRQFSNSRSEMNVSTLELGDSALYLCASHSLRGPVAEAFFGQGTRLTVV.

Only a few counts were recorded for this clone. The V and J genes are TRBV20-1 and TRBJ2-3, with D uncertain. Trimming cost V 0 bases and J 2 bases, with 9 bases left between them. The CDR3 contains 14 residues. The V gene's germline CDR1 is DFQATT and CDR2 SNEGSKA (reference sequence). CDR3 in amino acids: CSARDSTLTDTQYF. The CDR3 nucleotides are TGCAGTGCTAGAGATTCTACGCTCACAGATACGCAGTATTTT.

On this clone: A junction end diverges from the germline sequence, so it may reflect a read error. The chain combines TRBV3-1 with TRBJ2-5; TRBD2 matches at 8 bases. The CDR3 has 14 amino acids. Germline CDR1 and CDR2: LGHDT and YNNKEL (reference sequence). The CDR3 DNA reads as TGTGCCGGCAGGCAGCTAGCGGGCCAAGAGACCCAGTACTTC. Encoded protein: CAGRQLAGQETQYF.

This clone was detected a few times. This chain's CDR3 is CSATSGGSYNEQFF. The CDR3 DNA reads TGCAGTGCCACTAGCGGGGGGAGCTACAATGAGCAGTTCTTC. The V gene is TRBV20-1, the J gene TRBJ2-1, with 12 bases fitting TRBD2. CDR1 and CDR2 from the germline V gene are DFQATT and SNEGSKA (reference sequence). V dropped 6 bases and J dropped 3; count of bases not matched to a gene: 3. The CDR3 runs to 14 residues.

In this sample, this clone turned up a few times. No conserved phenylalanine or tryptophan is present at the end of the CDR3, so a read error is the likely explanation. The genes are TRBV11-2 and TRBJ2-7; a possible D gene is TRBD2 (5 bases). The CDR3 runs to 12 residues. Germline assignment: CDR1 SGHAT and CDR2 FQNNGV. In DNA, the CDR3 is TGTGTCAGCAGCTCCTCGGGGAACGAGCAGTACTCC. Its translation is CVSSSSGNEQYS.

By proportion, this clone is medium-sized. The chain combines TRBV20-1 with TRBJ1-2; possibly TRBD1 for D (6 bases). Per germline, CDR1 DFQATT and CDR2 SNEGSKA (reference sequence). The V end was cut by 1 base, the J end by 3 bases, with 12 bases between. This CDR3 comprises 14 residues. CDR3 sequence (DNA): TGCAGTGCTAGAGGAAAGGCAGGGGACTATGGCTACACCTTC. This encodes CSARGKAGDYGYTF.

This sequence joins TRBV19 and TRBJ2-7; D unresolved. V was trimmed by 6 bases and J by 2 bases, leaving 20 bases between them. The length of the CDR3 is 16 residues. The germline gives CDR1 LNHDA, CDR2 SQIVND (reference sequence). The CDR3 DNA reads TGTGCCAGTAGCAGAAGCGCGTCGAGCGTAGCCTACGAGCAGTACTTC. Translated, it gives CASSRSASSVAYEQYF. Supplemented by reference TRBV19 and TRBJ2-7, the full variable domain reads DGGITQSPKYLFRKEGQNVTLSCEQNLNHDAMYWYRQDPGQGLRLIYYSQIVNDFQKGDIAEGYSVSREKKESFPLTVTSAQKNPTAFYLCASSRSASSVAYEQYFGPGTRLTVT.

This chain joins TRBV20-1 and TRBJ1-1; the D gene is possibly TRBD1 (5 bases). The V gene's germline CDR1 is DFQATT and CDR2 SNEGSKA (reference sequence). This CDR3 spans 14 amino acids. The ends were cut back, 1 base at V and 0 bases at J, with 9 bases in the middle. As DNA, the CDR3 is TGCAGTGCTAGAGTTTCGGACATGAACACTGAAGCTTTCTTT. Translated: CSARVSDMNTEAFF.

This clone was detected only a few times. One end of the junction fails to match germline, which may point to a read error. This sample also contains other DNA sequences that code for the same CDR3. This chain connects TRBV12-3 or TRBV12-4 to TRBJ1-2, with D possibly being TRBD1 (5 bases). The CDR3 consists of 13 residues. The CDR3 DNA sequence: TGTGCCAGTGTTAAGCAAGGGGTTGATGGCTACACATTC. Translated: CASVKQGVDGYTF.

The V call is TRBV20-1, the J call TRBJ2-7, with a possible D match to TRBD1 (5 bases). CDR3 length equals 15 residues. The germline CDR1 and CDR2 sequences are DFQATT and SNEGSKA (reference sequence). Trimming shortened V by 8 bases and J by 2 bases, and 22 bases separated the two germline ends. The chain's CDR3 is CSSPRTDMDTYEQYF. The CDR3 DNA reads TGCAGTTCTCCCCGGACCGACATGGACACCTACGAGCAGTACTTC.

This clone was seen at least ten times. Distinct nucleotide sequences in the sample also encode this CDR3. Here the CDR3 DNA reads TGTGCCAGCAGGCTAGCGGGGGGGCCTCGGAATGAGCAGTTCTTC. Its translation: CASRLAGGPRNEQFF. The chain couples TRBV7-2 to TRBJ2-1, with TRBD2 matching 12 bases. The germline V gene has CDR1 SGHTA and CDR2 FQGNSA. The CDR3 spans 15 residues. The junction had 7 bases not matched to a gene; V was cut back by 6 bases and J by 7 bases. The full variable domain, with the rest looked up from reference TRBV7-2 and TRBJ2-1, is GAGVSQSPSNKVTEKGKDVELRCDPISGHTALYWYRQSLGQGLEFLIYFQGNSAPDKSGLPSDRFSAERTGGSVSTLTIQRTQQEDSAVYLCASRLAGGPRNEQFFGPGTRLTVL.

This clone showed up many times. The chain couples TRBV5-6 to TRBJ2-3; 8 nucleotides align to TRBD1. V trimming: 4 bases; J trimming: 2 bases; junction bases outside the gene matches: 6. This CDR3 region has 15 residues. In germline, CDR1 is SGHDT, CDR2 YYEEEE. The CDR3 reads CASSLQGVFTDTQYF. Written as DNA, the CDR3 is TGTGCCAGCAGCCTACAGGGGGTATTCACAGATACGCAGTATTTT.

This clone ranks as medium-sized. The V and J genes are TRBV27 and TRBJ1-3, with 7 bases lining up with TRBD1. The V segment lost 5 bases and the J segment 2 bases; nucleotides outside the gene matches: 6. This CDR3 is 15 amino acids long. The V gene's germline CDR1 is MNHEY and CDR2 SMNVEV (reference sequence). In nucleotides, the CDR3 is TGTGCCAGCAGTATACAGGGGTTTCCTGGAAACACCATATATTTT. Translating gives CASSIQGFPGNTIYF.

This clone came up many times. The CDR3, as DNA: TGCGCCAGCAGAGGGACAGGGTATGATGGCTACACCTTC. Its protein is CASRGTGYDGYTF. V is TRBV5-1 and J is TRBJ1-2; 9 bases map to TRBD1. V lost 5 bases and J lost 6; bases outside the gene matches: 5. The germline V gene has CDR1 SGHRS and CDR2 YFSETQ. The CDR3 consists of 13 residues.

This clone was recorded only once. The V and J genes are TRBV20-1 and TRBJ2-1; 11 bases are shared with TRBD2. The length of the CDR3 is 16 residues. Trimming at V came to 1 base and at J to 9 bases, leaving 11 bases not matched to a gene. In germline, CDR1 is DFQATT, CDR2 SNEGSKA (reference sequence). DNA for the CDR3: TGCAGTGCTAGAGCTCCTGTACTAGCGGGAGTGAGTGAGCAGTTCTTC. Protein: CSARAPVLAGVSEQFF.

This clone occurred a few times. A much more abundant neighbour one base away suggests this may be a read error. The V call is TRBV9, the J call TRBJ2-3; D remains ambiguous. Germline-derived CDR1 and CDR2 are SGDLS and YYNGEE. This CDR3 contains 15 residues. The ends were cut back, 2 bases at V and 2 bases at J, with 12 bases in the middle. The CDR3 nucleotides read TGTGCCAGCAGCGTGTCTGTTTCTATCACAGATACGCAGTATTTT. Protein sequence: CASSVSVSITDTQYF.

Concerning this clone itself: This may stem from a read error, because a much larger clone lies one nucleotide away. The rearrangement links TRBV15 to TRBJ1-4; no firm D call. CDR1 is LNHNV, CDR2 YYDKDF, per germline (reference sequence). The CDR3 sequence is 15 residues long. Trimming stripped 5 bases from V and 4 bases from J, with 14 bases between. The CDR3: CATSGGVANNEKLFF. The DNA for the CDR3 is TGTGCCACCAGCGGCGGAGTTGCAAATAATGAAAAACTGTTTTTT.

The chain has TRBV11-2 and TRBJ2-7, with D maybe TRBD2 (5 bases). Germline V lookup: CDR1 SGHAT, CDR2 FQNNGV. V lost 2 bases, J lost 4 bases, and 18 bases lay in between. This CDR3 is built from 16 residues. CDR3 region: CASSLLGAGPGYEQYF. The CDR3 DNA follows: TGTGCCAGCAGCTTATTGGGAGCTGGGCCGGGGTACGAGCAGTACTTC.

This clone was counted at least ten times. Since a much larger clone is just one base distant, this may be a read error. The J gene is TRBJ2-2, the V gene TRBV6-1; 12 nucleotides align to TRBD2. The CDR3 spans 15 residues. The V and J ends lost 6 bases and 3 bases, in that order; junction bases with no gene match: 2. Germline CDR1 MNHNS, CDR2 SASEGT. CDR3 region: CASRLAGGDTGELFF. For the CDR3, the DNA is TGTGCCAGCAGGCTAGCGGGGGGGGACACCGGGGAGCTGTTTTTT.

In this sample, this clone turned up many times. This chain joins TRBV28 and TRBJ2-1; TRBD2 aligns across 8 bases. The CDR3 sequence is 14 residues long. Germline CDR1 reads MDHEN; CDR2 reads SYDVKM. V lost 8 bases to trimming and J lost 4 bases; unmatched junction nucleotides: 7. The CDR3 loop is CASLWSGGYNEQFF. Here the CDR3 DNA reads TGTGCCAGCCTCTGGAGCGGGGGTTACAATGAGCAGTTCTTC. Drawing the rest from reference TRBV28 and TRBJ2-1, the complete variable domain is DVKVTQSSRYLVKRTGEKVFLECVQDMDHENMFWYRQDPGLGLRLIYFSYDVKMKEKGDIPEGYSVSREKKERFSLILESASTNQTSMYLCASLWSGGYNEQFFGPGTRLTVL.

This clone has just a few counts. A much more abundant neighbour one base away suggests this may be a read error. The same CDR3 can be traced to other DNA sequences in this sample. The CDR3, as DNA: TGCAGCGTTGAAGCCCCCCTCAAACTAGCGGGGGATGTTCTCAATGAGCAGTTCTTC. Amino acids: CSVEAPLKLAGDVLNEQFF. The chain joins TRBV29-1 to TRBJ2-1, with 11 bases lining up with TRBD2. This CDR3 contains 19 residues. Germline assignment: CDR1 SQVTM and CDR2 ANQGSEA. V shed 1 base and J 6 bases; nucleotides not matched to a gene: 17.

This clone has ten or more counts. The same CDR3 arises from other DNA sequences in this sample as well. The rearrangement joins TRBV2 to TRBJ2-1; 8 nucleotides line up with TRBD2. Germline V gene data show CDR1 as SNHLY and CDR2 as FYNNEI. After removal of 3 bases from V and 4 bases from J, the junction contained 5 bases not matched to a gene. The CDR3 is made up of 15 amino acids. CDR3 nucleotide sequence: TGTGCCAGCAGTGATCAAGCGGGAGCATACAATGAGCAGTTCTTC. Protein sequence: CASSDQAGAYNEQFF.

This clone appeared many times. The rearrangement joins TRBV30 to TRBJ1-6, with D possibly TRBD1 on 5 matching bases. V was clipped by 5 bases and J by 6 bases, with 11 bases between them. The CDR3 length is 13 residues. The germline V gene encodes CDR1 GTSNPN and CDR2 SVGIG (reference sequence). The CDR3 reads CAWHGGGNSPLHF. The CDR3 DNA reads as TGTGCCTGGCACGGGGGGGGTAATTCACCCCTCCACTTT.

This rearrangement joins TRBV4-1 to TRBJ2-1; D may be TRBD2 (6 bases). The V gene lost 2 bases and the J gene lost 0 bases, with 11 bases spanning the gap. This CDR3 spans 16 amino acids. Germline V gene lookup returns CDR1 MGHRA and CDR2 YSYEKL. The CDR3 DNA reads as TGCGCCAGCAGCCAACTAGCGTTTAGCTCCTACAATGAGCAGTTCTTC. Protein product: CASSQLAFSSYNEQFF.